This entry lists 17 T cell receptor beta chains sequenced from one sample in a study of immune evolution from preneoplasia to lung adenocarcinoma (TCRdb year 2021). The library was produced with the immunoSEQ multiplex PCR assay. The table comes from immuneACCESS by way of TCRdb, which keeps in-frame sequences with V and J called. Part of the clones is missing from these tables; in studies checked, under half for an unresolved V gene and the rest for unknown reasons. The sample has approximately 9,100 clones on record, approximately 85% of them singletons. The ten most abundant clones make up about 5.8% of the sample. Sequencing was done on a sample of FFPE minimally invasive lung adenocarcinoma tissue. Reading the label with the study, this specimen's cell subset or site is: micro-invasive lung adenocarcinoma (MIA). The source is a person aged 70 to 85 with lung adenocarcinoma.

The chain joins TRBV5-4 to TRBJ2-7; 8 nucleotides match TRBD2. V lost 0 bases, J lost 1 base, and 3 bases stayed unmatched. CDR3 length equals 15 residues. CDR1 is SGHNT and CDR2 is YYREEE in the germline V gene (reference sequence). The CDR3 spells CASSLVSSGSYEQYF. CDR3 bases: TGTGCCAGCAGCTTGGTCTCTAGCGGGTCCTACGAGCAGTACTTC. The variable domain in full, completed from reference TRBV5-4 and TRBJ2-7, reads ETGVTQSPTHLIKTRGQQVTLRCSSQSGHNTVSWYQQALGQGPQFIFQYYREEENGRGNFPPRFSGLQFPNYSSELNVNALELDDSALYLCASSLVSSGSYEQYFGPGTRLTVT.

J is TRBJ1-1 and V is TRBV6-6, with 7 bases lining up with TRBD1. The CDR3 is 14 amino acids. The trim removed 6 bases at V and 10 bases at J, leaving 14 bases unmatched. CDR1 and CDR2 (germline): MNHNY, SVGAGI (reference sequence). CDR3 protein: CASRGGQAGPGAFF. CDR3 nucleotides: TGTGCCAGCAGAGGAGGACAGGCCGGGCCGGGAGCTTTCTTT.

The chain employs TRBV2 and TRBJ2-3; D not resolved. V gave up 4 bases and J gave up 2 bases, with 13 bases separating them. The CDR3 spans 15 residues. Germline CDR1 reads SNHLY; CDR2 reads FYNNEI. CDR3 in amino acids: CASSVGGPTTDTQYF. In DNA form, the CDR3 reads TGTGCCAGCAGTGTGGGCGGACCAACCACAGATACGCAGTATTTT.

The chain links TRBV2 to TRBJ2-3; 9 positions agree with TRBD1. Germline V CDR1 and CDR2: SNHLY, FYNNEI. After removal of 6 bases from V and 3 bases from J, the junction contained 4 bases not matched to a gene. The CDR3 has 14 amino acids. In DNA form, the CDR3 reads TGTGCCAGCAGATGGGACAGGGTAACAGATACGCAGTATTTT. The encoded protein is CASRWDRVTDTQYF.

The gene calls are TRBV11-2 and TRBJ1-1; TRBD1 might be the D (6 bases). The CDR3 spans 14 residues. The V end lost 5 bases, the J end lost 3 bases, and 13 bases lay between the germline ends. Germline CDR1 and CDR2: SGHAT and FQNNGV. The CDR3 here is CASSLGPGDTEAFF. The CDR3 bases are TGTGCCAGCAGCCTCGGGCCAGGGGACACTGAAGCTTTCTTT.

This chain links TRBV6-1 with TRBJ1-5; possibly TRBD1 for D (5 bases). This CDR3 spans 16 amino acids. Germline values: CDR1 MNHNS, CDR2 SASEGT. The V end lost 4 bases, the J end lost 1 base, and 14 bases lay between the germline ends. The CDR3 region is CASSAPSTESNQPQHF. DNA of the CDR3: TGTGCCAGCAGTGCCCCATCGACAGAGAGCAATCAGCCCCAGCATTTT.

The chain joins TRBV11-2 to TRBJ1-3; 7 bases match TRBD1. The V gene end was trimmed by 1 base and the J gene end by 2 bases; junction bases not matched to a gene: 5. The CDR3 contains 16 residues. The germline V gene encodes CDR1 SGHAT and CDR2 FQNNGV. CDR3 sequence: CASSLGYRGAGNTIYF. CDR3 nucleotides: TGTGCCAGCAGCTTAGGGTACAGGGGAGCTGGAAACACCATATATTTT.

This chain joins TRBV19 and TRBJ2-3; no reliable D call. V lost 3 bases, J lost 6 bases, and 13 bases lay in between. The CDR3 consists of 14 residues. Germline V lookup: CDR1 LNHDA, CDR2 SQIVND (reference sequence). The chain's CDR3 is CASSIDGFGDTQYF. CDR3 sequence (DNA): TGTGCCAGTAGTATCGACGGGTTCGGCGATACGCAGTATTTT.

V is TRBV5-1 and J is TRBJ1-4; TRBD1 aligns across 9 bases. V was pared by 4 bases and J by 8 bases, with 6 bases of the junction left unmatched. The CDR3 is 14 amino acids. The germline CDR1 and CDR2 sequences are SGHRS and YFSETQ. The CDR3 DNA follows: TGCGCCAGCAGCCCTGGGACAGGGAGGGAAAAACTGTTTTTT. It codes for CASSPGTGREKLFF.

DNA for the CDR3: TGTGCCAGCAAGCGCGACAGGGGTCAGAACTACGAGCAGTACTTC. Residues: CASKRDRGQNYEQYF. This rearrangement joins TRBV6-5 to TRBJ2-7; 8 bases are shared with TRBD1. Germline V gene data show CDR1 as MNHEY and CDR2 as SVGAGI. J was trimmed by 3 bases and V by 7 bases; bases with no gene match: 11. The CDR3 covers 15 residues.

The V and J genes are TRBV15 and TRBJ2-3; D is undetermined. Germline V gene sequence: CDR1 LNHNV, CDR2 YYDKDF (reference sequence). This CDR3 comprises 14 residues. V dropped 1 base and J dropped 5 bases, with 10 bases sitting between them. The chain's CDR3 is CATSRGIEVDTQYF. The CDR3 DNA follows: TGTGCCACCAGCAGAGGGATAGAGGTAGATACGCAGTATTTT.

This sequence joins TRBV11-2 and TRBJ2-3; D is uncertain. The V gene's germline CDR1 is SGHAT and CDR2 FQNNGV. V was shortened by 3 bases and J by 0 bases, with 13 bases between the two germline ends. CDR3 length: 16 residues. The CDR3 is CASSFRYGSSTDTQYF. In DNA form, the CDR3 reads TGTGCCAGCAGCTTTAGGTACGGCTCCAGCACAGATACGCAGTATTTT.

CDR3 nucleotide sequence: TGCAGCGCTGGGGGGGTTCGACAGAGCTCCTACAATGAGCAGTTCTTC. This translates into CSAGGVRQSSYNEQFF. V and J are TRBV29-1 and TRBJ2-1; 7 bases are a match to TRBD2. Trimming cost V 7 bases and J 0 bases; bases outside gene matches: 12. CDR3 size: 16 residues. Looked up from germline, CDR1 is SQVTM and CDR2 is ANQGSEA.

The genes are TRBV7-6 and TRBJ2-7; 9 positions agree with TRBD1. Trimming at V came to 4 bases and at J to 0 bases, leaving 7 bases not matched to a gene. Germline lookup yields CDR1 SGHVS and CDR2 FNYEAQ. This CDR3 contains 16 residues. The CDR3, as DNA: TGTGCCAGCAGCTCGGGACAGGGCTACACCTCCTACGAGCAGTACTTC. Translation: CASSSGQGYTSYEQYF.

This sequence joins TRBV11-2 and TRBJ2-7; 7 bases are a match to TRBD1. There are 13 residues in the CDR3. Germline trimming cut 6 bases from V and 2 bases from J; bases unmatched to any gene: 4. Per germline, CDR1 SGHAT and CDR2 FQNNGV. The CDR3 region is CASRQGSTYEQYF. CDR3 sequence (DNA): TGTGCCAGCAGACAGGGGTCGACCTACGAGCAGTACTTC.

The chain joins TRBV30 to TRBJ1-2, with TRBD1 matching over 7 bases. The CDR3 length is 12 residues. CDR1 is GTSNPN and CDR2 is SVGIG in the germline V gene (reference sequence). The V gene end was trimmed by 3 bases and the J gene end by 4 bases; junction bases not matched to a gene: 2. In nucleotides, the CDR3 is TGTGCCTGGAGAAGGGACAGCTATGGCTACACCTTC. Its protein is CAWRRDSYGYTF. The full variable domain, completed using reference TRBV30 and TRBJ1-2, is SQTIHQWPATLVQPVGSPLSLECTVEGTSNPNLYWYRQAAGRGLQLLFYSVGIGQISSEVPQNLSASRPQDRQFILSSKKLLLSDSGFYLCAWRRDSYGYTFGSGTRLTVV.

The chain couples TRBV7-8 to TRBJ1-2; D gene unclear. V lost 5 bases to trimming and J lost 5 bases, with 21 bases between them. Germline V gene data show CDR1 as SGHVS and CDR2 as FQNEAQ. The CDR3 runs to 16 residues. The CDR3 nucleotides read TGTGCCAGCAGCCCAAAACCCCCCCTGACCGCGTATGGCTACACCTTC. This gives the protein CASSPKPPLTAYGYTF.